This T cell receptor (beta chain) appears in the sequencing data of a study of cytotoxic CD8 clonotypes in ibrutinib-treated CLL. This clone was picked up a small number of times. Here immunoSEQ multiplex PCR was the method, and the copy in TCRdb shows in-frame clones only, minus some. Of around 330,000 clones listed, 67% are singletons. Germline V gives CDR1 SGHDT, CDR2 YYEEEE. V was shortened by 4 bases and J by 2 bases, with 7 bases between the two germline ends. This CDR3 spans 13 amino acids. This receptor was taken from a human donor with chronic lymphocytic leukemia. Sequenced here: PBMCs, sampled after 36 months of ibrutinib treatment. The chain is built from TRBV5-6 and TRBJ1-5; no clear D. In DNA form, the CDR3 reads TGTGCCAGCAGCCGGGTCGGCAATCAGCCCCAGCATTTT. Its translation is CASSRVGNQPQHF.